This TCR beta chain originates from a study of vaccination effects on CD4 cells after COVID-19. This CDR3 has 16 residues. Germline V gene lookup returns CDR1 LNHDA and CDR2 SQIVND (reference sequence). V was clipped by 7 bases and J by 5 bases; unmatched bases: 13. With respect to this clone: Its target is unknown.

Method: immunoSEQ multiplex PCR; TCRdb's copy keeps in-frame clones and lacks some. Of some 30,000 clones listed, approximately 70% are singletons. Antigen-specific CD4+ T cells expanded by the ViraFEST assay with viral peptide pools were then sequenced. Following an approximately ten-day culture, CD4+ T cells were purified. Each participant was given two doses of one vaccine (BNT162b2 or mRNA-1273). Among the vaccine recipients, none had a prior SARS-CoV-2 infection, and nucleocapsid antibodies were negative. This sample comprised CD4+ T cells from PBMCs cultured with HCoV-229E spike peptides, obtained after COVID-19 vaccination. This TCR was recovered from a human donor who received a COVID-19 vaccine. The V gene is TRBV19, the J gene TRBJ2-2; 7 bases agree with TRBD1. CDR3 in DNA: TGTGCCAGTACCCCCAGACAGGGAAGTTTGACCGGGGAGCTGTTTTTT. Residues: CASTPRQGSLTGELFF.